This is a list of T cell receptor beta chains from one sample in a study of blood T cell repertoires in COVID-19. Measured with immunoSEQ multiplex PCR; TCRdb has only the in-frame clones, and not every one. The sample holds more than 200,000 clones; 87% are singletons and the top ten take about 6%. The sample taken for sequencing was PBMCs or T cells enriched from blood (not recorded which). The source is a woman younger than 45 with acute COVID-19. CDR3s include the opening cysteine and the closing phenylalanine or tryptophan. D genes are given only for firm matches. A clone size is listed for some rows: how often the clone was seen (once, few, many), or a class if it is expanded.

J gene: TRBJ2-1
clone size: -
D gene: TRBD2
V gene: TRBV19
CDR3 DNA: TGTGCCAGTAGTCAGGGACTAGCCAGGGATGAGCAGTTCTTC
CDR3 protein: CASSQGLARDEQFF

J gene: TRBJ2-3
clone size: -
D gene: -
V gene: TRBV10-3
CDR3 DNA: TGTGCCATCAGTGAGTCTGGGATCGGGGCAGATACGCAGTATTTT
CDR3 protein: CAISESGIGADTQYF

J gene: TRBJ2-7
clone size: -
D gene: TRBD2
V gene: TRBV5-1
CDR3 DNA: TGCGCCAGCAGCTCAACTAGCGGAACAACCTACGAGCAGTACTTC
CDR3 protein: CASSSTSGTTYEQYF

J gene: TRBJ2-7
clone size: once
D gene: TRBD2
V gene: TRBV6-5
CDR3 DNA: TGTGCCAGCAGTTACCTGTCCGGGAGGGCACTCTACGAGCAGTACTTC
CDR3 protein: CASSYLSGRALYEQYF

J gene: TRBJ2-3
clone size: -
D gene: -
V gene: TRBV21-1
CDR3 DNA: TGTGCCAGCAGCAAAGCCCAAACGGGAGAGGATACGCAGTATTTT
CDR3 protein: CASSKAQTGEDTQYF

J gene: TRBJ1-2
clone size: once
D gene: -
V gene: TRBV12-3/TRBV12-4
CDR3 DNA: TGTGCCAGCAGTTTGGGTCAGGACTATGGCTACACCTTC
CDR3 protein: CASSLGQDYGYTF

J gene: TRBJ2-3
clone size: -
D gene: -
V gene: TRBV19
CDR3 DNA: TGTGCCAGTAGTCTTATAGCGGCAAGCACAGATACGCAGTATTTT
CDR3 protein: CASSLIAASTDTQYF

J gene: TRBJ1-3
clone size: once
D gene: -
V gene: TRBV9
CDR3 DNA: TGTGCCAGCAGCGTAGCCGGGACTAACTCTGGAAACACCATATATTTT
CDR3 protein: CASSVAGTNSGNTIYF

J gene: TRBJ2-5
clone size: -
D gene: -
V gene: TRBV5-1
CDR3 DNA: TGCGCCAGCAGCTTGGGGCCGGGGGGCCCAGAGACCCAGTACTTC
CDR3 protein: CASSLGPGGPETQYF

J gene: TRBJ1-4
clone size: once
D gene: -
V gene: TRBV14
CDR3 DNA: TGTGCCAGCAGCCATGGCGGGAGGAGGGAAAAACTGTTTTTT
CDR3 protein: CASSHGGRREKLFF

J gene: TRBJ2-1
clone size: -
D gene: TRBD2
V gene: TRBV27
CDR3 DNA: TGTGCCAGCAGCCCCCTACTAGCGGGTGAGCAGTTCTTC
CDR3 protein: CASSPLLAGEQFF

J gene: TRBJ2-1
clone size: -
D gene: TRBD2
V gene: TRBV5-6
CDR3 DNA: TGTGCCAGCAGCCTACCGCGCTTAGGGGCGGGAGGGCCCTATGAGCAGTTCTTC
CDR3 protein: CASSLPRLGAGGPYEQFF

J gene: TRBJ1-2
clone size: -
D gene: TRBD1
V gene: TRBV19
CDR3 DNA: TGTGCCAGTAGTACGAACAGGGGGCTGGCAAATGGCTACACCTTC
CDR3 protein: CASSTNRGLANGYTF

J gene: TRBJ1-2
clone size: -
D gene: TRBD1
V gene: TRBV7-2
CDR3 DNA: TGTGCCAGCAGCTCAACCGGGACAGGGGGCTATGGCTACACCTTC
CDR3 protein: CASSSTGTGGYGYTF

J gene: TRBJ2-7
clone size: few
D gene: TRBD1
V gene: TRBV5-1
CDR3 DNA: TGCGCCAGCAGTGGGGCTGAAGGACAGGGCTCCTACGAGCAGTACTTC
CDR3 protein: CASSGAEGQGSYEQYF

J gene: TRBJ1-2
clone size: once
D gene: -
V gene: TRBV7-9
CDR3 DNA: TGTGCCAGCAGCTTATATGGAGGGAACGGCTATGGCTACACCTTC
CDR3 protein: CASSLYGGNGYGYTF

J gene: TRBJ2-3
clone size: -
D gene: -
V gene: TRBV24-1
CDR3 DNA: TGTGCCACCAGTGATTTTAAGTCAGGCAATACAGATACGCAGTATTTT
CDR3 protein: CATSDFKSGNTDTQYF

J gene: TRBJ2-7
clone size: -
D gene: TRBD1
V gene: TRBV9
CDR3 DNA: TGTGCCAGCAGCGGAGGGATCGACAGGGCAGGTGAGCAGTACTTC
CDR3 protein: CASSGGIDRAGEQYF

J gene: TRBJ2-1
clone size: -
D gene: TRBD1
V gene: TRBV19
CDR3 DNA: TGTGCCAGTAGCTTTACAGGGGACCCTCAGTTCTTC
CDR3 protein: CASSFTGDPQFF

J gene: TRBJ2-5
clone size: -
D gene: -
V gene: TRBV29-1
CDR3 DNA: TGCAGCGTTGTGCAGGGCAGAGAGACCCAGTACTTC
CDR3 protein: CSVVQGRETQYF

J gene: TRBJ1-2
clone size: -
D gene: TRBD1
V gene: TRBV6-5
CDR3 DNA: TGTGCCAGCAGTTACGGTCCCGGGACAGGGGGCTATGGCTACACCTTC
CDR3 protein: CASSYGPGTGGYGYTF

J gene: TRBJ1-1
clone size: -
D gene: TRBD1
V gene: TRBV5-4
CDR3 DNA: TGTGCCAGCAGCCCCAGGACAGGGTTGAACACTGAAGCTTTCTTT
CDR3 protein: CASSPRTGLNTEAFF

J gene: TRBJ2-7
clone size: -
D gene: -
V gene: TRBV28
CDR3 DNA: TGTGCCAGCAGCCTTTCTCCCTGGGGGGGGACAATCTCCTACGAGCAGTACTTC
CDR3 protein: CASSLSPWGGTISYEQYF

J gene: TRBJ2-2
clone size: few
D gene: TRBD1
V gene: TRBV7-9
CDR3 DNA: TGTGCCAGCATATTAAGGACAGGGAGCACCGGGGAGCTGTTTTTT
CDR3 protein: CASILRTGSTGELFF

J gene: TRBJ1-5
clone size: -
D gene: TRBD1
V gene: TRBV28
CDR3 DNA: TGTGCCAGCAGTTTGATACAGGGGGCGAATACCCAGCATTTT
CDR3 protein: CASSLIQGANTQHF

J gene: TRBJ2-3
clone size: -
D gene: TRBD2
V gene: TRBV2
CDR3 DNA: TGTGCCAGCAGGGCAGCGGGGGCCATCACAGATACGCAGTATTTT
CDR3 protein: CASRAAGAITDTQYF

J gene: TRBJ1-1
clone size: once
D gene: TRBD1
V gene: TRBV7-9
CDR3 DNA: TGTGCCAGCATCAACGGCGGGGACAGAGGAACTGAAGCTTTCTTT
CDR3 protein: CASINGGDRGTEAFF

J gene: TRBJ2-1
clone size: -
D gene: TRBD2
V gene: TRBV11-3
CDR3 DNA: TGTGCCAGCAGCTCTACACCGGGACTAGCGGGATTCAATGAGCAGTTCTTC
CDR3 protein: CASSSTPGLAGFNEQFF

J gene: TRBJ2-5
clone size: -
D gene: TRBD2
V gene: TRBV5-1
CDR3 DNA: TGCGCCAGCAGCAAGACTAGCGGGGGGTCCGTTCAAGAGACCCAGTACTTC
CDR3 protein: CASSKTSGGSVQETQYF

J gene: TRBJ2-1
clone size: -
D gene: -
V gene: TRBV20-1
CDR3 DNA: TGCAGTGGCGCCCACGGTGAGCAGTTCTTC
CDR3 protein: CSGAHGEQFF

J gene: TRBJ2-7
clone size: -
D gene: TRBD1
V gene: TRBV18
CDR3 DNA: TGTGCCAGCTCACCACTCGAGGGCAGGGGGCTCCCCTCTTACGAGCAGTACTTC
CDR3 protein: CASSPLEGRGLPSYEQYF

J gene: TRBJ2-7
clone size: -
D gene: -
V gene: TRBV2
CDR3 DNA: TGTGCCAGCAGTGAAGCGCTCGCGGGGCACGAGCAGTACTTC
CDR3 protein: CASSEALAGHEQYF

J gene: TRBJ2-7
clone size: many
D gene: -
V gene: TRBV5-6
CDR3 DNA: TGTGCCAGCAGTACACCCGGGGTGAAGCAGTACTTC
CDR3 protein: CASSTPGVKQYF

J gene: TRBJ2-7
clone size: -
D gene: -
V gene: TRBV2
CDR3 DNA: TGTGCCAGCAGTGGGGGCGAAGCCTTAGCCTACGAGCAGTACTTC
CDR3 protein: CASSGGEALAYEQYF

J gene: TRBJ2-7
clone size: -
D gene: -
V gene: TRBV4-3
CDR3 DNA: TGCGCCAGCAGCCAAGACGGGGAGGCCTATTACGAGCAGTACTTC
CDR3 protein: CASSQDGEAYYEQYF

J gene: TRBJ1-6
clone size: -
D gene: TRBD1
V gene: TRBV2
CDR3 DNA: TGTGCCAGCAGTCAAGGGACAGGGTATAATTCACCCCTCCACTTT
CDR3 protein: CASSQGTGYNSPLHF

J gene: TRBJ2-1
clone size: -
D gene: TRBD2
V gene: TRBV7-6
CDR3 DNA: TGTGCCAGCAGCTTAGTAGTCGGCGGGAGGGCCTCCTACAATGAGCAGTTCTTC
CDR3 protein: CASSLVVGGRASYNEQFF

J gene: TRBJ2-1
clone size: -
D gene: -
V gene: TRBV11-3
CDR3 DNA: TGTGCCAGCAGCTTAGCGGGGGCCTACAATGAGCAGTTCTTC
CDR3 protein: CASSLAGAYNEQFF

J gene: TRBJ2-2
clone size: -
D gene: -
V gene: TRBV7-9
CDR3 DNA: TGTGCCAGCAGCTTCGGGTCTTTCGGGGAGCTGTTTTTT
CDR3 protein: CASSFGSFGELFF

J gene: TRBJ2-7
clone size: -
D gene: -
V gene: TRBV7-9
CDR3 DNA: TGTGCCAGCAGCCCCGACAGGCCCAGTGGCGAGCAGTACTTC
CDR3 protein: CASSPDRPSGEQYF

J gene: TRBJ1-1
clone size: -
D gene: TRBD1
V gene: TRBV7-2
CDR3 DNA: TGTGCCAGCAGCTCCTTGAACAGGGGGTTCCCTGAAGCTTTCTTT
CDR3 protein: CASSSLNRGFPEAFF

J gene: TRBJ2-1
clone size: -
D gene: -
V gene: TRBV10-3
CDR3 DNA: TGTGCCATCAACGGAGGGGTGAACTTCAATGAGCAGTTCTTC
CDR3 protein: CAINGGVNFNEQFF

J gene: TRBJ2-7
clone size: -
D gene: -
V gene: TRBV11-2
CDR3 DNA: TGTGCCAGCAGCTTACCAGCGACAGGGACTTTCGAGCAGTACTTC
CDR3 protein: CASSLPATGTFEQYF

J gene: TRBJ2-3
clone size: -
D gene: TRBD2
V gene: TRBV28
CDR3 DNA: TGTGCCAGCAGCGAACTAGCGGGGGCTGCTAGCACAGATACGCAGTATTTT
CDR3 protein: CASSELAGAASTDTQYF

J gene: TRBJ2-5
clone size: -
D gene: TRBD2
V gene: TRBV6-5
CDR3 DNA: TGTGCCAGCCTGACTAGCGGGGGGGAAGAGACCCAGTACTTC
CDR3 protein: CASLTSGGEETQYF

J gene: TRBJ2-6
clone size: -
D gene: -
V gene: TRBV11-2
CDR3 DNA: TGTGCCAGCAGCTTACGCTCGGGAGTCTCTGGGGCCAACGTCCTGACTTTC
CDR3 protein: CASSLRSGVSGANVLTF

J gene: TRBJ2-5
clone size: -
D gene: -
V gene: TRBV13
CDR3 DNA: TGTGCCAGCAGCTTAGGGGGGCGACAGGAGACCCAGTACTTC
CDR3 protein: CASSLGGRQETQYF

J gene: TRBJ2-1
clone size: once
D gene: -
V gene: TRBV7-9
CDR3 DNA: TGTGCCAGCAGCTCTAAGCATGAGCAGTTCTTC
CDR3 protein: CASSSKHEQFF

J gene: TRBJ2-2
clone size: -
D gene: -
V gene: TRBV5-1
CDR3 DNA: TGCGCCAGCAGCTCCGGACAGGGAGGGGTCACCGGGGAGCTGTTTTTT
CDR3 protein: CASSSGQGGVTGELFF

J gene: TRBJ2-1
clone size: -
D gene: -
V gene: TRBV5-1
CDR3 DNA: TGCGCCAGCAGCTTTAGCGCCGTCCCTTACAATGAGCAGTTCTTC
CDR3 protein: CASSFSAVPYNEQFF

J gene: TRBJ2-3
clone size: -
D gene: TRBD2
V gene: TRBV5-6
CDR3 DNA: TGTGCCAGCAGCCGGACTAGCGGGATTACAGATACGCAGTATTTT
CDR3 protein: CASSRTSGITDTQYF

J gene: TRBJ2-2
clone size: -
D gene: -
V gene: TRBV6-5
CDR3 DNA: TGTGCCAGTCAAAACACCGGGGAGCTGTTTTTT
CDR3 protein: CASQNTGELFF

J gene: TRBJ1-6
clone size: -
D gene: -
V gene: TRBV7-3
CDR3 DNA: TGTGCCAGCAGCCCCGACAGAGGTTCACCCCTCCACTTT
CDR3 protein: CASSPDRGSPLHF

J gene: TRBJ2-3
clone size: -
D gene: -
V gene: TRBV29-1
CDR3 DNA: TGCAGCGTTGTCGTAGGCACAGATACGCAGTATTTT
CDR3 protein: CSVVVGTDTQYF